The T cell receptor (beta chain) described here comes from a study of glioma-infiltrating T cells (dated by TCRdb to 2016 to 2017). For the study in its entirety: TCR alpha- and beta-chain repertoires were sequenced from glioma tissue, non-neoplastic brain tissue and matched peripheral blood mononuclear cells. To measure divergence between tissue and blood T-cell populations, each tissue-infiltrating repertoire was compared with the peripheral blood repertoire of the same patient. The paired cohort comprised three low-grade glioma patients, about 8 primary glioblastoma patients and three non-glioma patients contributing non-neoplastic brain tissue. Paper-wide results and their limitations: Group comparisons were based on small numbers of patients: three non-neoplastic, three low-grade glioma and several glioblastoma patients. VJ-independent divergence between tissue and blood was below expectation in non-neoplastic patients but above expectation in all gliomas, especially low-grade gliomas. Tissue and blood shared very few CDR3 sequences, a result attributed to high CDR3 diversity and limited sampling.

TCR alpha and beta CDR3 regions were amplified with the iRepertoire nested amplicon-rescue multiplex PCR (arm-PCR) platform from RNA. One-step reverse transcription and amplification used roughly 90-400 ng of tissue mRNA or PBMC total RNA as input. Following bead purification, Illumina adapters were added by a secondary multiplex PCR, and the libraries were gel-purified between 200 and 400 bp. The libraries contained internal 6-nucleotide barcodes that were used for demultiplexing. The libraries were sequenced on an Illumina MiSeq using 2x220 or 2x250 nucleotide paired-end reads. Concerning the study's data processing: Paired reads were merged using FLASH 1.2.11 and were aligned to the GRCh37 human genome using BWA-MEM, after which TRA and TRB reads were extracted. V and J assignment used an IMGT-derived reference of cassette sequences and CDR3 motifs that included pseudogenes. Three-frame translation of reads was performed, and productive CDR3s were defined as those with a C...FGXG motif and no stop codons. A clonotype was defined as a unique combination of a V-J cassette pair and a CDR3 amino acid sequence. Hamming distance filtering was applied to reads, with thresholds set by the sequence error rate of each sample in mapped regions. TCRdb reanalyzed the raw reads on its own, using fastp at Q25 for trimming and MiXCR for clone calling, and kept in-frame beta chains. Entries are consolidated by CDR3 protein sequence, retaining the most common genes and DNA. TCRdb, not the original authors, processed these V and J calls. The sample data list under 200,000 distinct CDR3 sequences, and roughly two fifths of these were observed just once. The leading ten clones occupy 5% to 5.5% of the sample.

Taken from the germline V gene, the CDR1 and CDR2 loops are SQVTM and ANQGSEA. For this chain, trimming is 6 bases at the V end and 2 bases at the J end, and the number of junction bases without a gene match is 6. From its cysteine to its phenylalanine, the CDR3 spans 14 amino acids. Left in the record is the CDR3 DNA by itself, 42 bases read in frame from the first base. Remarks on this clonotype: The antigen this receptor binds is unknown. Nothing much larger sits one base from this clone, and base qualities are not available.

The sequence joins TRBV29-1 to TRBJ2-5, with 10 bases matching TRBD2. The sample was glioma tissue, nonneoplastic brain tissue, or PBMCs (not recorded which). The receptor was derived from a human donor with low-grade glioma or glioblastoma, undergoing nonglioma brain surgery, or in good health (not recorded which). CDR3 loop: CSVGSSGRQETQYF. Here is the DNA: TGCAGCGTGGGGAGTAGCGGGAGGCAAGAGACCCAGTACTTC. The CDR3, completed at both ends by the reference TRBV29-1 and TRBJ2-5 genes, gives the full variable domain SAVISQKPSRDICQRGTSLTIQCQVDSQVTMMFWYRQQPGQSLTLIATANQGSEATYESGFVIDKFPISRPNLTFSTLTVSNMSPEDSSIYLCSVGSSGRQETQYFGPGTRLLVL.